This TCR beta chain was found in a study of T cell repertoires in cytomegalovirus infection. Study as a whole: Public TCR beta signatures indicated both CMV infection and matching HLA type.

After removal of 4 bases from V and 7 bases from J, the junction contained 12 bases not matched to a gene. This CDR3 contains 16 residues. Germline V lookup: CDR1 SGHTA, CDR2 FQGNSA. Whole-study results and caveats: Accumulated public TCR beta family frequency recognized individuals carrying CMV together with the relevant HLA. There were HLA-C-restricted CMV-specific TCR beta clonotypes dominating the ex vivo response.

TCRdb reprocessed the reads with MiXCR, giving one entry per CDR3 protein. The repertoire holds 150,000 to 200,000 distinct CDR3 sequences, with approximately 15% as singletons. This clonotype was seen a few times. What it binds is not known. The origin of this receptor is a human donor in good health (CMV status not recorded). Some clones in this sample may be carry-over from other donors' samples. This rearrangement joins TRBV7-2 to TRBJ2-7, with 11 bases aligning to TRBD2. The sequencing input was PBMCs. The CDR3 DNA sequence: TGTGCCAGCAGCTCGCTCAGACTAGCGGGACATAATGAGCAGTACTTC. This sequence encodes CASSSLRLAGHNEQYF.